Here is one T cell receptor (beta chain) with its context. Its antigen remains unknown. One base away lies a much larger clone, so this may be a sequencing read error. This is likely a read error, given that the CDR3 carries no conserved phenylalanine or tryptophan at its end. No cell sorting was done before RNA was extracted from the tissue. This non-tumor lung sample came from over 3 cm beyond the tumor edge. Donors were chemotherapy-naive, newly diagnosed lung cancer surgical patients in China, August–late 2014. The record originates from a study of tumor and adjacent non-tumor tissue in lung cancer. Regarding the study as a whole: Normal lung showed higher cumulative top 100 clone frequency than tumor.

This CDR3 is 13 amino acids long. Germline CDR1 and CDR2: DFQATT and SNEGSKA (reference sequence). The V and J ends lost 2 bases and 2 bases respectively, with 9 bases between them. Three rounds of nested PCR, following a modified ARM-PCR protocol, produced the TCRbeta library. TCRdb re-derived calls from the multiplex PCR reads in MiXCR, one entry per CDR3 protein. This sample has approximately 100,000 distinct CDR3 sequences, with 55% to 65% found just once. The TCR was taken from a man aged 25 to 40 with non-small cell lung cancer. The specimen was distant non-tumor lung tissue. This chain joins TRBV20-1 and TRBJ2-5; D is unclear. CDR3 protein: CSARRQWQETQYL. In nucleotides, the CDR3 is TGCAGTGCTAGAAGGCAGTGGCAAGAGACCCAGTACCTC.